Below are 27 T cell receptor beta chains sequenced from a single sample in a study of T cell repertoires in cytomegalovirus infection. No antigens are known for them. MiXCR was run by TCRdb on the reads, yielding one entry per CDR3 protein. Among roughly 860,000 distinct CDR3 sequences listed, approximately 29% were seen once. Source: cultured CD8+ T cells from PBMCs, taken from culture after CMV antigen stimulation. The source is a human donor in good health (CMV status not recorded). Some clones in this sample may be carry-over from other donors' samples.

This chain joins TRBV7-3 and TRBJ2-2, with 12 bases aligning to TRBD2. The CDR3 length is 18 residues. The trim removed 2 bases at V and 3 bases at J, leaving 7 bases unmatched. Germline values: CDR1 SGHTA, CDR2 FQGTGA. CDR3 region: CASSLWPSGGADTGELFF. Here the CDR3 DNA reads TGTGCCAGCAGCTTATGGCCTAGCGGGGGGGCCGACACCGGGGAGCTGTTTTTT.

Concerning this clonotype: Mismatch with germline at one junction end may stem from a read error. The chain links TRBV2 to TRBJ2-2, with D possibly called TRBD1 or TRBD2 (5 bases each). The CDR3 consists of 16 residues. Germline V CDR1 and CDR2: SNHLY, FYNNEI. Here the CDR3 DNA reads TGTGTCAGCCTCCTCCGACGAAGGGGAGACACCGGGGAGCTGTTTTTT. Translating it yields CVSLLRRRGDTGELFF.

Comments on this clonotype: The junction does not match germline at one end; this may be a read error. The chain employs TRBV7-4 and TRBJ2-5, with a weak D call TRBD1 (6 bases). CDR1 and CDR2 from the germline V gene are SGHVT and SQSDAQ. The CDR3 runs to 17 residues. CDR3 nucleotides: TGTACCAGCAGCTTAGACGGACAGATCCCAAGATGGGGGACCCAGTACTTC. Translation gives CTSSLDGQIPRWGTQYF.

The chain uses TRBV7-9 and TRBJ2-5; 9 bases are a match to TRBD1. The CDR3 length is 14 residues. V lost 5 bases and J lost 6; bases outside the gene matches: 7. CDR1 is SEHNR and CDR2 is FQNEAQ in the germline V gene (reference sequence). CDR3 nucleotide sequence: TGTGCCAGCAGCCCCCGGACAGGGGTCAAGACCCAGTACTTC. Amino acids: CASSPRTGVKTQYF.

V and J are TRBV11-2 and TRBJ2-5; 12 bases fit TRBD2. CDR1 is SGHAT and CDR2 is FQNNGV in the germline V gene. V shed 1 base, J shed 5 bases, and the junction held 5 bases outside the gene matches. The CDR3 loop spans 16 amino acids. The CDR3 bases are TGTGCCAGCAGCTTAGTGACTAGCGGGAGTCAGGAGACCCAGTACTTC. It specifies CASSLVTSGSQETQYF.

This clonotype was picked up a small number of times. The V call is TRBV5-6, the J call TRBJ2-2; D possibly corresponds to TRBD2 (6 bases). There are 16 residues in the CDR3. Germline loops: CDR1 SGHDT, CDR2 YYEEEE. Trimming pared 2 bases from V and 4 bases from J, leaving 15 bases between. CDR3 loop: CASSFGPGGATGELFF. CDR3 DNA: TGTGCCAGCAGCTTTGGTCCTGGCGGGGCCACCGGGGAGCTGTTTTTT.

In this sample, this clonotype turned up a few times. The gene calls are TRBV7-9 and TRBJ1-2; D not resolved. The length of the CDR3 is 14 residues. Germline-derived CDR1 and CDR2 are SEHNR and FQNEAQ (reference sequence). The V end was cut by 0 bases, the J end by 0 bases, with 5 bases between. As DNA, the CDR3 is TGTGCCAGCAGCTTAGCTTACGCTAACTATGGCTACACCTTC. Translating gives CASSLAYANYGYTF.

A single count supports this clonotype. The rearrangement joins TRBV5-5 to TRBJ2-5, with 11 bases lining up with TRBD2. The CDR3 is made up of 17 amino acids. In germline, CDR1 is SGHKS, CDR2 YYEKEE (reference sequence). The V gene end was trimmed by 0 bases and the J gene end by 5 bases; junction bases not matched to a gene: 9. The CDR3 DNA follows: TGTGCCAGCAGCTTGGGCGGGACTAGCGGCCCCCGGGAGACCCAGTACTTC. It codes for CASSLGGTSGPRETQYF.

The chain links TRBV5-1 to TRBJ1-2; 8 nucleotides line up with TRBD1. V shed 2 bases, J shed 6 bases, and the junction held 6 bases outside the gene matches. CDR1 is SGHRS, CDR2 YFSETQ, per germline. This CDR3 is built from 14 residues. This CDR3 reads CASSFETGEDGYTF. The CDR3 nucleotides read TGCGCCAGCAGCTTTGAGACAGGGGAGGATGGCTACACCTTC.

In this sample, this clonotype turned up a few times. CDR3 nucleotide sequence: TGTGCCAGCAGCGCGCCGGGACGGCCCTTCCTGCCTGGAAACACCATATATTTT. Encoded protein: CASSAPGRPFLPGNTIYF. This rearrangement joins TRBV9 to TRBJ1-3, with D tentatively TRBD1 (5 bases). CDR3 length: 18 residues. Trimming took off 3 bases at V and 2 bases at J, with 21 bases between the two ends. Germline V CDR1 and CDR2: SGDLS, YYNGEE.

This clonotype was counted ten times or more. The DNA of the CDR3 is TGTGCCAGCAGCTTAGCGCGGATGGTTCTAGCGGGGGGCCTCTCCTACAATGAGCAGTTCTTC. This encodes CASSLARMVLAGGLSYNEQFF. V is TRBV7-2 and J is TRBJ2-1, with 11 bases identical to TRBD2. CDR1 and CDR2 (germline): SGHTA, FQGNSA. The junction had 13 bases not matched to a gene; V was cut back by 0 bases and J by 0 bases. This CDR3 has 21 amino acids.

This chain joins TRBV29-1 and TRBJ1-1; D gene unclear. CDR3 length: 15 residues. The V end lost 0 bases, the J end lost 0 bases, and 11 bases lay between the germline ends. Germline V gene data show CDR1 as SQVTM and CDR2 as ANQGSEA. CDR3: CSVEDQETMNTEAFF. The CDR3 region has the DNA TGCAGCGTTGAAGATCAAGAAACAATGAACACTGAAGCTTTCTTT.

Only a few counts were recorded for this clonotype. V is TRBV6-2 or TRBV6-3 and J is TRBJ2-2; 13 nucleotides align to TRBD2. Trimming at V came to 10 bases and at J to 0 bases, leaving 5 bases not matched to a gene. Germline values: CDR1 MNHEY, CDR2 SVGEGT. The CDR3 consists of 16 residues. The CDR3 DNA reads as TGTGCCACCATGACTAGCGGGGGGACGAACACCGGGGAGCTGTTTTTT. The encoded protein is CATMTSGGTNTGELFF.

The chain carries TRBV7-3 and TRBJ2-1; 8 bases match TRBD1. The germline V gene has CDR1 SGHTA and CDR2 FQGTGA. The CDR3 has 15 residues. Germline trimming cut 6 bases from V and 2 bases from J; bases unmatched to any gene: 6. As DNA, the CDR3 is TGTGCCAGCAGGTCCGGGACAGGAACCTACAATGAGCAGTTCTTC. Residues: CASRSGTGTYNEQFF.

Ten or more counts support this clonotype. The chain carries TRBV5-1 and TRBJ1-1; 8 positions match TRBD1. The junction had 16 bases not matched to a gene; V was cut back by 0 bases and J by 0 bases. This CDR3 is built from 20 residues. Per the germline V gene, CDR1 is SGHRS and CDR2 is YFSETQ. CDR3 in amino acids: CASSLGRGTGCCSLNTEAFF. Written as DNA, the CDR3 is TGCGCCAGCAGCTTGGGGAGAGGGACAGGTTGTTGTTCGTTGAACACTGAAGCTTTCTTT.

The gene calls are TRBV6-6 and TRBJ1-1, with TRBD1 identical over 9 bases. The trim removed 6 bases at V and 3 bases at J, leaving 17 bases unmatched. Germline lookup yields CDR1 MNHNY and CDR2 SVGAGI (reference sequence). This CDR3 has 18 amino acids. The chain's CDR3 is CASRLGTGQRIIYTEAFF. The DNA for the CDR3 is TGTGCCAGCAGACTCGGGACAGGGCAACGAATAATTTACACTGAAGCTTTCTTT.

There are a few counts of this clonotype. The chain has TRBV7-9 and TRBJ1-4, with 7 bases matching TRBD1. The junction had 10 bases not matched to a gene; V was cut back by 5 bases and J by 7 bases. The germline CDR1 and CDR2 sequences are SEHNR and FQNEAQ (reference sequence). This CDR3 is built from 15 residues. The CDR3 region is CASSPLDRHAEKLFF. In DNA, the CDR3 is TGTGCCAGCAGCCCCTTGGACAGGCATGCTGAAAAACTGTTTTTT.

This clonotype has ten or more counts. The V and J genes are TRBV6-1 and TRBJ1-5; TRBD1 aligns across 9 bases. J gave up 6 bases and V 3 bases, and 6 bases lay outside the gene matches. Germline values: CDR1 MNHNS, CDR2 SASEGT. This CDR3 contains 15 residues. In DNA, the CDR3 is TGTGCCAGCAGTGACCGGGACAGGGTCTTTCAGCCCCAGCATTTT. Translated, it gives CASSDRDRVFQPQHF.

This clonotype was picked up many times. The J gene is TRBJ2-3, the V gene TRBV7-6; 10 nucleotides line up with TRBD2. CDR1 is SGHVS, CDR2 FNYEAQ, per germline. With V trimmed by 6 bases and J by 6 bases, 6 bases remained unmatched. The CDR3 totals 14 residues. CDR3 sequence (DNA): TGTGCCAGCAGTAAGCGGGGGGGCCTGGATACGCAGTATTTT. The encoded protein is CASSKRGGLDTQYF.

Only a few counts were recorded for this clonotype. J is TRBJ2-2 and V is TRBV7-9; D possibly corresponds to TRBD1 (6 bases). Germline V gene lookup returns CDR1 SEHNR and CDR2 FQNEAQ (reference sequence). This CDR3 is built from 15 residues. Deletions cut 4 bases from V and 0 bases from J, with 9 bases between. CDR3 sequence: CASSSGETNTGELFF. CDR3 DNA sequence: TGTGCCAGCAGCTCAGGGGAAACGAACACCGGGGAGCTGTTTTTT.

In its sample, this clonotype was seen many times. V usage is TRBV6-4 and J usage is TRBJ2-1, with TRBD1 matching over 9 bases. The germline CDR1 and CDR2 sequences are MRHNA and SNTAGT. The length of the CDR3 is 15 residues. With 0 bases clipped from V and 3 bases from J, the junction kept 0 bases outside the gene matches. The CDR3 coding sequence is TGTGCCAGCAGTGACTCGACAGGGGGCTACAATGAGCAGTTCTTC. It specifies CASSDSTGGYNEQFF.

This clonotype was recorded a few times. The gene calls are TRBV27 and TRBJ2-7; D gene ambiguous. Per germline, CDR1 MNHEY and CDR2 SMNVEV (reference sequence). The V gene lost 6 bases and the J gene lost 1 base, with 22 bases spanning the gap. This CDR3 region has 17 residues. CDR3 sequence: CASSHQVVHNYSYEQYV. The DNA for the CDR3 is TGTGCCAGCAGCCACCAAGTGGTACACAACTATTCCTACGAGCAGTACGTC.

Only a few counts were recorded for this clonotype. The chain couples TRBV12-3 or TRBV12-4 to TRBJ2-3; no clear D gene. Trimming stripped 3 bases from V and 2 bases from J, with 18 bases between. This CDR3 is built from 17 residues. CDR3 in amino acids: CASSLYINVALTDTQYF. Here the CDR3 DNA reads TGTGCCAGCAGTTTGTACATAAACGTGGCCCTCACAGATACGCAGTATTTT.

The chain couples TRBV5-4 to TRBJ1-1; D is perhaps TRBD1 (5 bases). With 4 bases removed from V and 2 bases from J, the gap between germline ends came to 12 bases. The CDR3 sequence is 14 residues long. The germline CDR1 and CDR2 sequences are SGHNT and YYREEE (reference sequence). CDR3 amino acids: CASSQYDSNTEAFF. Written as DNA, the CDR3 is TGTGCCAGCAGCCAATATGACAGTAACACTGAAGCTTTCTTT.

This clonotype has more than one count but fewer than ten. This chain joins TRBV29-1 and TRBJ1-1, with 9 bases identical to TRBD1. CDR1 SQVTM and CDR2 ANQGSEA come from the germline V gene. V gave up 6 bases and J gave up 4 bases; unmatched junction bases: 6. The CDR3 is 13 amino acids. Written as DNA, the CDR3 is TGCAGCGTCCCCGACAGGGGGTTCACTGAAGCTTTCTTT. Its translation is CSVPDRGFTEAFF.

The chain joins TRBV5-6 to TRBJ2-7; D gene ambiguous. The CDR3 is made up of 15 amino acids. Per the germline V gene, CDR1 is SGHDT and CDR2 is YYEEEE. Trimming removed 3 bases at V and 2 bases at J, with 15 bases between. As DNA, the CDR3 is TGTGCCAGCAGCTACCTGGGCGTCGGAACCTACGAGCAGTACTTC. Protein product: CASSYLGVGTYEQYF.

This clonotype was recorded only once. V usage is TRBV7-9 and J usage is TRBJ1-1, with TRBD1 matching over 7 bases. The germline gives CDR1 SEHNR, CDR2 FQNEAQ (reference sequence). V lost 4 bases and J lost 10; bases outside the gene matches: 15. The CDR3 consists of 15 residues. The CDR3 region has the DNA TGTGCCAGCAGCTCACGGACAGGTTACCCATTGGTAGCTTTCTTT. It specifies CASSSRTGYPLVAFF.